The 29 T cell receptor beta chains presented below share a single source sample, sequenced in a study of T-cell reconstitution after alpha-beta-depleted transplantation in children. As it was prepared, the TCRbeta library received unique molecular identifiers. TCRdb processed the PCR reads anew with MiXCR; each CDR3 protein has one entry. The sample comprises fewer than 1 million distinct CDR3 sequences, about 15% of which are singletons, and about 4.6% rests with the top ten. The sequencing used PBMCs, mostly from graft donor cells, collected 360 days after TCRalphabeta/CD19-depleted stem cell transplant. Every receptor here comes from a male patient aged 5 to 17 who had a stem cell transplant for acute lymphoblastic leukemia, so the T cells may come from the graft donor.

This clonotype was found a few times. The V gene is TRBV11-2, the J gene TRBJ2-3, with D maybe TRBD2 (5 bases). CDR1 SGHAT and CDR2 FQNNGV come from the germline V gene. Trimming took off 6 bases at V and 4 bases at J, with 17 bases between the two ends. This CDR3 has 15 amino acids. CDR3 nucleotides: TGTGCCAGCAGTCTAGCAAGGTACTTGGCAGATACGCAGTATTTT. Protein sequence: CASSLARYLADTQYF.

A few counts support this clonotype. V and J are TRBV18 and TRBJ2-1; either TRBD1 or TRBD2 may supply D (7 bases each). The CDR3 extends over 14 amino acids. The germline V and J ends were trimmed by 3 bases and 4 bases, with 10 bases remaining between them. Germline V lookup: CDR1 KGHSH, CDR2 LQKENI. Written as DNA, the CDR3 is TGTGCCAGCTCACCCCAGGGGGGGTACAATGAGCAGTTCTTC. As protein: CASSPQGGYNEQFF.

This clonotype has just a few counts. The rearrangement links TRBV15 to TRBJ2-5; 9 bases map to TRBD2. The CDR3 length is 16 residues. Germline loops: CDR1 LNHNV, CDR2 YYDKDF (reference sequence). Germline trimming cut 0 bases from V and 5 bases from J; bases unmatched to any gene: 7. This CDR3 reads CATSRDGLAGWETQYF. DNA for the CDR3: TGTGCCACCAGCAGAGATGGGCTAGCGGGATGGGAGACCCAGTACTTC.

This clonotype was seen many times. The chain's CDR3 is CASSLTGYGYTF. The CDR3 nucleotides read TGTGCCAGCAGCTTGACAGGGTATGGCTACACCTTC. The chain uses TRBV5-4 and TRBJ1-2; weak D call: TRBD1 (6 bases). Trimming pared 1 base from V and 5 bases from J, leaving 6 bases between. This CDR3 has 12 residues. Per the germline V gene, CDR1 is SGHNT and CDR2 is YYREEE (reference sequence).

This clonotype was observed a few times. The chain has TRBV12-3 or TRBV12-4 and TRBJ1-2; 11 bases are a match to TRBD1. Trimming at V came to 6 bases and at J to 4 bases, leaving 7 bases not matched to a gene. The CDR3 has 15 residues. The CDR3 region is CASSAGTGGLYGYTF. The CDR3 coding sequence is TGTGCCAGCAGCGCTGGGACAGGGGGTCTCTATGGCTACACCTTC.

The chain uses TRBV4-2 and TRBJ2-7; 9 bases match TRBD2. CDR1 is LGHNA and CDR2 is YNFKEQ in the germline V gene. The CDR3 loop spans 15 amino acids. The V and J ends lost 0 bases and 3 bases, in that order; junction bases with no gene match: 3. The CDR3: CASSQDAGGRYEQYF. The DNA for the CDR3 is TGTGCCAGCAGCCAAGACGCGGGAGGGCGCTACGAGCAGTACTTC.

This chain links TRBV7-8 with TRBJ2-1; D unclear. Per germline, CDR1 SGHVS and CDR2 FQNEAQ. This CDR3 spans 14 amino acids. V was pared by 1 base and J by 9 bases, with 13 bases between. Written as DNA, the CDR3 is TGTGCCAGCAGCTTAGTGCTTCCCGGTGGTGAGCAGTTCTTC. Protein product: CASSLVLPGGEQFF.

At least ten counts were recorded for this clonotype. CDR3 amino acids: CASSSVLRVSEQFF. CDR3 DNA sequence: TGTGCCAGCAGCTCCGTTTTGAGGGTCTCGGAGCAGTTCTTC. The chain combines TRBV7-2 with TRBJ2-1; the D gene is possibly TRBD2 (5 bases). The germline V and J ends were trimmed by 4 bases and 10 bases, with 17 bases remaining between them. Germline CDR1 and CDR2: SGHTA and FQGNSA. This CDR3 has 14 residues.

This clonotype was picked up a small number of times. The gene calls are TRBV24-1 and TRBJ2-3; 10 positions match TRBD2. From germline, CDR1 is KGHDR and CDR2 SFDVKD. CDR3 length equals 16 residues. V was pared by 4 bases and J by 4 bases, with 7 bases of the junction left unmatched. This CDR3 reads CATSESASGRSDTQYF. The CDR3 DNA follows: TGTGCCACCAGTGAATCGGCTAGCGGGAGATCAGATACGCAGTATTTT.

This clonotype has a handful of counts. This sequence joins TRBV5-1 and TRBJ1-1; TRBD1 might be the D (6 bases). This CDR3 is 14 amino acids long. Germline lookup yields CDR1 SGHRS and CDR2 YFSETQ. Trimming pared 7 bases from V and 3 bases from J, leaving 16 bases between. The CDR3 region is CASGTTQGYTEAFF. The CDR3 DNA sequence: TGCGCCAGCGGGACTACACAGGGATACACTGAAGCTTTCTTT.

V gene TRBV5-1 combines with J gene TRBJ2-7; TRBD1 agrees at 7 bases. The CDR3 consists of 15 residues. Germline lookup yields CDR1 SGHRS and CDR2 YFSETQ. Trimming at V came to 4 bases and at J to 3 bases, leaving 10 bases not matched to a gene. The DNA of the CDR3 is TGCGCCAGCAGCCACCACGGGACAGTAATCTACGAGCAGTACTTC. It yields the protein CASSHHGTVIYEQYF.

This clonotype occurred a few times. CDR3 bases: TGCAGTGCTAGATCGGGGCAAGATACGCAGTATTTT. The encoded protein is CSARSGQDTQYF. V usage is TRBV20-1 and J usage is TRBJ2-3; D is tentatively TRBD1 or TRBD2 (5 bases each). The CDR3 has 12 residues. V shed 2 bases and J shed 5 bases, with 8 bases lying between them. Per germline, CDR1 DFQATT and CDR2 SNEGSKA (reference sequence).

J is TRBJ2-7 and V is TRBV7-3; 7 positions agree with TRBD2. Trimming at V came to 6 bases and at J to 1 base, leaving 9 bases not matched to a gene. The CDR3 consists of 15 residues. Per the germline V gene, CDR1 is SGHTA and CDR2 is FQGTGA. CDR3 residues: CASSREGGESYEQYF. In DNA, the CDR3 is TGTGCCAGCAGTCGAGAGGGAGGGGAATCCTACGAGCAGTACTTC.

The chain combines TRBV20-1 with TRBJ2-5; 8 bases are shared with TRBD2. CDR3 length: 17 amino acids. The V gene's germline CDR1 is DFQATT and CDR2 SNEGSKA (reference sequence). J gave up 1 base and V 1 base, and 11 bases lay outside the gene matches. CDR3 sequence (DNA): TGCAGTGCTAGAGGAAGCGGGAGTGGGGCCTCCCAAGAGACCCAGTACTTC. It is translated as CSARGSGSGASQETQYF.

The gene calls are TRBV5-1 and TRBJ2-3; D is perhaps TRBD2 (6 bases). The germline gives CDR1 SGHRS, CDR2 YFSETQ. With 2 bases removed from V and 9 bases from J, the gap between germline ends came to 19 bases. The CDR3 loop spans 15 amino acids. CDR3: CASSFDPGLVWTQYF. CDR3 in DNA: TGCGCCAGCAGCTTCGATCCGGGACTGGTCTGGACGCAGTATTTT.

The rearrangement uses TRBV20-1 and TRBJ2-7; 9 bases line up with TRBD2. CDR1 is DFQATT, CDR2 SNEGSKA, per germline (reference sequence). J was trimmed by 2 bases and V by 3 bases; bases with no gene match: 5. The CDR3 consists of 14 residues. Here the CDR3 DNA reads TGCAGTGCTAGGTCTTCTAGCGGGACCTACGAGCAGTACTTC. This gives the protein CSARSSSGTYEQYF.

This chain connects TRBV2 to TRBJ2-3; possible D gene TRBD2, 6 bases. The germline V gene has CDR1 SNHLY and CDR2 FYNNEI. V lost 9 bases, J lost 2 bases, and 15 bases lay in between. The CDR3 is 14 amino acids. The CDR3 loop reads CARTGLAPTDTQYF. The CDR3 nucleotides are TGTGCCAGGACCGGTCTAGCGCCCACAGATACGCAGTATTTT.

V gene TRBV5-1 combines with J gene TRBJ2-3, with D maybe TRBD2 (5 bases). Germline-derived CDR1 and CDR2 are SGHRS and YFSETQ. CDR3 length: 17 amino acids. Trimming shortened V by 0 bases and J by 2 bases, and 16 bases separated the two germline ends. CDR3 amino acids: CASSLEAVGTFTDTQYF. The DNA for the CDR3 is TGCGCCAGCAGCTTGGAAGCGGTCGGCACTTTCACAGATACGCAGTATTTT.

This clonotype came up a few times. The rearrangement joins TRBV7-9 to TRBJ2-1; D unresolved. Trimming removed 5 bases from V and 10 bases from J, with 15 bases in between. Germline-derived CDR1 and CDR2 are SEHNR and FQNEAQ (reference sequence). The CDR3 is 13 amino acids. CDR3 nucleotide sequence: TGTGCCAGCAGCCTCCGACCGGGTTGGGAGCAGTTCTTC. Translation gives CASSLRPGWEQFF.

This clonotype was observed a few times. This chain uses TRBV3-1 with TRBJ1-2; TRBD1 agrees at 7 bases. Germline CDR1 LGHDT, CDR2 YNNKEL (reference sequence). J lost 6 bases, V lost 1 base, and 8 bases had no gene match. The CDR3 has 15 amino acids. The CDR3 here is CASSQAMTGSDGYTF. CDR3 nucleotide sequence: TGTGCCAGCAGCCAAGCAATGACAGGGTCGGATGGCTACACCTTC.

This clonotype showed up many times. This chain joins TRBV7-6 and TRBJ2-6; D not resolved. The CDR3 is 14 residues long. Trimming stripped 5 bases from V and 2 bases from J, with 7 bases between. Per germline, CDR1 SGHVS and CDR2 FNYEAQ. The CDR3 loop is CASSPLTGANVLTF. DNA for the CDR3: TGTGCCAGCAGCCCATTAACTGGGGCCAACGTCCTGACTTTC.

The V and J genes are TRBV18 and TRBJ2-5; 8 bases are a match to TRBD1. CDR1 is KGHSH, CDR2 LQKENI, per germline. This CDR3 spans 17 amino acids. J was trimmed by 1 base and V by 2 bases; bases with no gene match: 9. CDR3 sequence reads: CASSPVIDRGPQETQYF. CDR3 bases: TGTGCCAGCTCACCAGTAATCGACAGGGGTCCCCAAGAGACCCAGTACTTC.

V gene TRBV6-5 combines with J gene TRBJ1-1; no firm D call. The CDR3 loop spans 15 amino acids. Germline loops: CDR1 MNHEY, CDR2 SVGAGI. Trimming removed 0 bases from V and 0 bases from J, with 8 bases in between. The CDR3 sequence: CASSYSSVMNTEAFF. CDR3 sequence (DNA): TGTGCCAGCAGTTACTCCTCAGTCATGAACACTGAAGCTTTCTTT.

The sample holds many counts of this clonotype. This chain connects TRBV11-2 to TRBJ2-1, with 9 positions matching TRBD2. Trimming removed 1 base from V and 5 bases from J; junction bases left unmatched: 6. Germline V gene data show CDR1 as SGHAT and CDR2 as FQNNGV. CDR3 length: 16 residues. The DNA for the CDR3 is TGTGCCAGCAGCTTAGGGCGCGGGAGGGCCCACAATGAGCAGTTCTTC. It encodes CASSLGRGRAHNEQFF.

The chain couples TRBV5-5 to TRBJ2-1; 10 positions agree with TRBD2. J gave up 7 bases and V 0 bases, and 7 bases lay outside the gene matches. Germline CDR1 SGHKS, CDR2 YYEKEE (reference sequence). The CDR3 has 16 residues. This CDR3 is CASSLVFSGRLNEQFF. CDR3 DNA: TGTGCCAGCAGCTTGGTTTTTAGCGGGAGGTTAAATGAGCAGTTCTTC.

The chain carries TRBV5-1 and TRBJ2-7; TRBD2 matches 8 bases. The trim removed 3 bases at V and 3 bases at J, leaving 8 bases unmatched. Germline V CDR1 and CDR2: SGHRS, YFSETQ. The CDR3 sequence is 15 residues long. CDR3 sequence: CASSSLAAGGYEQYF. For the CDR3, the DNA is TGCGCCAGCAGCTCACTAGCGGCCGGGGGCTACGAGCAGTACTTC.

This chain connects TRBV5-4 to TRBJ2-7, with 11 positions matching TRBD2. V trimming: 2 bases; J trimming: 5 bases; junction bases outside the gene matches: 6. Looked up from germline, CDR1 is SGHNT and CDR2 is YYREEE (reference sequence). This CDR3 spans 15 amino acids. CDR3 nucleotide sequence: TGTGCCAGCAGCTTCCTACTAGCGGGAGCCCACGAGCAGTACTTC. Amino acid sequence: CASSFLLAGAHEQYF. The whole variable domain, filled in from reference TRBV5-4 and TRBJ2-7, reads ETGVTQSPTHLIKTRGQQVTLRCSSQSGHNTVSWYQQALGQGPQFIFQYYREEENGRGNFPPRFSGLQFPNYSSELNVNALELDDSALYLCASSFLLAGAHEQYFGPGTRLTVT.

In its sample, this clonotype was seen many times. The V and J genes are TRBV7-3 and TRBJ2-2; 7 nucleotides line up with TRBD2. The CDR3 sequence is 17 residues long. The J segment lost 4 bases and the V segment lost 1 base, leaving 9 bases of the junction unmatched. Germline V lookup: CDR1 SGHTA, CDR2 FQGTGA. The CDR3 coding sequence is TGTGCCAGCAGCTTAAGGCTAGCGGCCCGAACCACCGGGGAGCTGTTTTTT. Its protein product is CASSLRLAARTTGELFF. Full variable domain (missing parts from reference TRBV7-3 and TRBJ2-2): GAGVSQTPSNKVTEKGKYVELRCDPISGHTALYWYRQSLGQGPEFLIYFQGTGAADDSGLPNDRFFAVRPEGSVSTLKIQRTERGDSAVYLCASSLRLAARTTGELFFGEGSRLTVL.

This clonotype was counted only a few times. J is TRBJ2-7 and V is TRBV10-3; D is possibly TRBD2 (6 bases). Trimming shortened V by 0 bases and J by 5 bases, and 20 bases separated the two germline ends. Looked up from germline, CDR1 is ENHRY and CDR2 is SYGVKD. The CDR3 loop spans 17 amino acids. The CDR3 DNA reads as TGTGCCATCAGTGAGTCGAGTCCGAGGGAGCGGGCCCACGAGCAGTACTTC. Protein sequence: CAISESSPRERAHEQYF.